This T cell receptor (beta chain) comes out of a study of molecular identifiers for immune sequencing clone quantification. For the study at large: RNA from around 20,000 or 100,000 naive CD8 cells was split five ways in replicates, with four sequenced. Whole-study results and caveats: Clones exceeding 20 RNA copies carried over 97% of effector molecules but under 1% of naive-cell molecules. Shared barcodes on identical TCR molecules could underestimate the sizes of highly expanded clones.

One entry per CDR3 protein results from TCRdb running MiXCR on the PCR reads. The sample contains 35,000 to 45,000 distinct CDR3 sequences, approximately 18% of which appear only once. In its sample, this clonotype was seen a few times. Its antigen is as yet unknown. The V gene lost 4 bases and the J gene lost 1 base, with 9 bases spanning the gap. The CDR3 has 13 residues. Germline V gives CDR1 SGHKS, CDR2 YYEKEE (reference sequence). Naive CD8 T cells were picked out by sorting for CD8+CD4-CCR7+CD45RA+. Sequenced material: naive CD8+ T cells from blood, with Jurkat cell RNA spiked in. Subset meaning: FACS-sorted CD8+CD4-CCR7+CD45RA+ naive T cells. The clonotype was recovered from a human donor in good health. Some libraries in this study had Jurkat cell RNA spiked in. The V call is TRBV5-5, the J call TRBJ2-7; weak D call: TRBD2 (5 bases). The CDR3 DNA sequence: TGTGCCAGCAGCCCCGGACTTTCCTACGAGCAGTACTTC. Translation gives CASSPGLSYEQYF. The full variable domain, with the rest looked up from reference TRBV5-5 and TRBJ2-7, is DAGVTQSPTHLIKTRGQQVTLRCSPISGHKSVSWYQQVLGQGPQFIFQYYEKEERGRGNFPDRFSARQFPNYSSELNVNALLLGDSALYLCASSPGLSYEQYFGPGTRLTVT.